The following is a T cell receptor beta chain sequence with its context. Preparation of the TCRbeta library used unique molecular identifiers. TCRdb passed the PCR reads through MiXCR, listing each CDR3 protein once. Among some 550,000 distinct CDR3 sequences listed, roughly 18% were seen once. The data were taken from a study of T-cell reconstitution after alpha-beta-depleted transplantation in children. The CDR3 extends over 16 amino acids. Germline assignment: CDR1 SGDLS and CDR2 YYNGEE. V shed 3 bases, J shed 4 bases, and the junction held 12 bases outside the gene matches. The source was PBMCs from the stem cell graft donor, collected from the stem cell graft. This sequence joins TRBV9 and TRBJ1-1; TRBD1 matches at 7 bases. The receptor was isolated from a human donor who donated a stem cell graft to a child with acute lymphoblastic leukemia. This CDR3 is CASSETLDNRGTEAFF. For the CDR3, the DNA is TGTGCCAGCAGCGAGACTTTAGACAACAGGGGCACTGAAGCTTTCTTT. The entire variable domain, with the rest obtained from reference TRBV9 and TRBJ1-1, is as follows: DSGVTQTPKHLITATGQRVTLRCSPRSGDLSVYWYQQSLDQGLQFLIQYYNGEERAKGNILERFSAQQFPDLHSELNLSSLELGDSALYFCASSETLDNRGTEAFFGQGTRLTVV.